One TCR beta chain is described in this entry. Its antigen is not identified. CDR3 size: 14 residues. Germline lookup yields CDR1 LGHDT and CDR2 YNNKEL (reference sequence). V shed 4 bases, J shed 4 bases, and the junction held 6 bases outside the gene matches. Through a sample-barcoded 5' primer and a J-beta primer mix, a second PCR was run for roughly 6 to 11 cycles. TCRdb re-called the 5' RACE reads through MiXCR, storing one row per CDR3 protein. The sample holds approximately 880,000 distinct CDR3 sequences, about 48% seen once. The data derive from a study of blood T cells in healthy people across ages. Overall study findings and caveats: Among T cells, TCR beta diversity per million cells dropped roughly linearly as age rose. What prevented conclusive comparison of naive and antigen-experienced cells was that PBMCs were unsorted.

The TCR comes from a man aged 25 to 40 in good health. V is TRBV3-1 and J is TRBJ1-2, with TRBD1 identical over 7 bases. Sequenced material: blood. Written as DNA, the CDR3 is TGTGCCAGCAGCCCCAAGACAGGGACCTATGGCTACACCTTC. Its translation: CASSPKTGTYGYTF.